These T cell receptor beta chains were read from a single sample in a study of metastatic and nonmetastatic thyroid tumors. With MiXCR, TCRdb called clones anew from the PCR reads. The profile shows roughly 75,000 clones, around 12% of them singletons. The sequenced material came from tumor tissue. Every receptor here comes from a female donor with papillary thyroid cancer or a benign thyroid nodule (not recorded which). Some clones in this sample may be carry-over from other donors' samples. CDR3s include the opening cysteine and the closing phenylalanine or tryptophan. A D gene is named only where the DNA matches it firmly. Some rows have no size entry. The others give once, few or many, or a class for an expanded clone.

v_call: TRBV7-3
clone_size: many
d_call: TRBD2
j_call: TRBJ2-2
cdr3_nt: TGTGCCAGCAGCTTTCTAGCGGGAGGGACCGGGGAGCTGTTTTTT
cdr3_aa: CASSFLAGGTGELFF

v_call: TRBV28
clone_size: many
d_call: -
j_call: TRBJ1-2
cdr3_nt: TGTGCCAGCAGGACCCAGGCCTATGGCTACACCTTC
cdr3_aa: CASRTQAYGYTF

v_call: TRBV6-1
clone_size: many
d_call: -
j_call: TRBJ1-1
cdr3_nt: TGTGCCAGCAGTGAACGGCAGGGCGCTGAAGCTTTCTTT
cdr3_aa: CASSERQGAEAFF

v_call: TRBV11-2
clone_size: many
d_call: TRBD2
j_call: TRBJ2-1
cdr3_nt: TGTGCCAGCAGCGTGAGTCTAGCGGGTCCTCCCAAGGGCAATGAGCAGTTCTTC
cdr3_aa: CASSVSLAGPPKGNEQFF

v_call: TRBV5-1
clone_size: many
d_call: TRBD1
j_call: TRBJ2-3
cdr3_nt: TGCGCCAGCAGCCGGAGACAGGGAGGCACAGATACGCAGTATTTT
cdr3_aa: CASSRRQGGTDTQYF

v_call: TRBV6-1
clone_size: many
d_call: -
j_call: TRBJ2-1
cdr3_nt: TGTGCCAGCAGTGACTTCTACAATGAGCAGTTCTTC
cdr3_aa: CASSDFYNEQFF

v_call: TRBV18
clone_size: -
d_call: TRBD2
j_call: TRBJ2-7
cdr3_nt: TGTGCCAGCTCCCCGACTAGCGGGACCAACTACGAGCAGTACTTC
cdr3_aa: CASSPTSGTNYEQYF

v_call: TRBV7-8
clone_size: few
d_call: -
j_call: TRBJ2-4
cdr3_nt: TGTGCCAGCAGCTTGGAGAACAGGGTGTTTCCCAACATTCAGTACTTC
cdr3_aa: CASSLENRVFPNIQYF

v_call: TRBV12-3/TRBV12-4
clone_size: many
d_call: -
j_call: TRBJ1-2
cdr3_nt: TGTGCCAGCAGTTTGCGGCGGTCGGATCCCGATGGAGGCACCTTC
cdr3_aa: CASSLRRSDPDGGTF

v_call: TRBV12-3/TRBV12-4
clone_size: -
d_call: -
j_call: TRBJ2-7
cdr3_nt: TGTGCCAGCAGAATCGGACTATCCCTCTACGAGCAGTACTTC
cdr3_aa: CASRIGLSLYEQYF

v_call: TRBV5-1
clone_size: many
d_call: TRBD2
j_call: TRBJ2-1
cdr3_nt: TGCGCCAGCAGCTCAAGGACTAGCGGGATTTACAATGAGCAGTTCTTC
cdr3_aa: CASSSRTSGIYNEQFF

v_call: TRBV15
clone_size: many
d_call: -
j_call: TRBJ1-6
cdr3_nt: TGTGCCATCAGCAGATTGGGGGGATATTCACCCCTCCACTTT
cdr3_aa: CAISRLGGYSPLHF

v_call: TRBV20-1
clone_size: many
d_call: TRBD2
j_call: TRBJ2-3
cdr3_nt: TGCAGTGCTCCGACTAGCGGGAGGGGGGCGGTTTCGGATACGCAGTATTTT
cdr3_aa: CSAPTSGRGAVSDTQYF

v_call: TRBV7-9
clone_size: many
d_call: TRBD1
j_call: TRBJ2-5
cdr3_nt: TGTGCCAGCAGAGCCCAGGGGGAAGAGACCCAGTACTTC
cdr3_aa: CASRAQGEETQYF

v_call: TRBV20-1
clone_size: many
d_call: TRBD2
j_call: TRBJ2-7
cdr3_nt: TGCAGTGCACCACTAGCGGGAGAAAGCGAGCAGTACTTC
cdr3_aa: CSAPLAGESEQYF

v_call: TRBV6-5
clone_size: -
d_call: TRBD1
j_call: TRBJ2-7
cdr3_nt: TGCGCCAGCAGTCACTGGACAGGGGTCGCCTACGAGCAGTACTTC
cdr3_aa: CASSHWTGVAYEQYF

v_call: TRBV7-2
clone_size: many
d_call: TRBD1
j_call: TRBJ1-1
cdr3_nt: TGTGCCAGCAGCTTATACAGGGGGCTGAACACTGAAGCTTTCTTT
cdr3_aa: CASSLYRGLNTEAFF

v_call: TRBV12-3/TRBV12-4
clone_size: many
d_call: -
j_call: TRBJ1-5
cdr3_nt: TGTGCCAGCAGTAATAGGCGGGGAGGGAATCAGCCCCAGCATTTT
cdr3_aa: CASSNRRGGNQPQHF

v_call: TRBV6-1
clone_size: -
d_call: TRBD2
j_call: TRBJ2-5
cdr3_nt: TGTGCCAGCAGACCTCCACTAGCGGGAGGCCGTGAGACCCAGTACTTC
cdr3_aa: CASRPPLAGGRETQYF

v_call: TRBV10-3
clone_size: many
d_call: -
j_call: TRBJ2-3
cdr3_nt: TGTGCCATCAGTAAGGGGGGCGGCACAGATACGCAGTATTTT
cdr3_aa: CAISKGGGTDTQYF

v_call: TRBV7-3
clone_size: many
d_call: TRBD1
j_call: TRBJ2-1
cdr3_nt: TGTGCCAGCAGCCGTGGATGGCAGGGGGCCGGTGAGCAGTTCTTC
cdr3_aa: CASSRGWQGAGEQFF

v_call: TRBV7-3
clone_size: many
d_call: TRBD1
j_call: TRBJ2-7
cdr3_nt: TGTGCCAGCAGCTTGGACAGGGCTTCGGAGCAGTACTTC
cdr3_aa: CASSLDRASEQYF

v_call: TRBV28
clone_size: many
d_call: -
j_call: TRBJ2-7
cdr3_nt: TGTGCCAGCAACCCTATCGGGCCCCTCGGGCTCGAGCAGTACTTC
cdr3_aa: CASNPIGPLGLEQYF

v_call: TRBV6-2/TRBV6-3
clone_size: few
d_call: TRBD1
j_call: TRBJ1-3
cdr3_nt: TGTGCCAGCAGTTTACCCAGGGGGAAGTCTGTAAACACCATATATTTT
cdr3_aa: CASSLPRGKSVNTIYF

v_call: TRBV18
clone_size: -
d_call: -
j_call: TRBJ1-2
cdr3_nt: TGTGCCAGCTCACCATCCGGGATCGACTATGGCTACACCTTC
cdr3_aa: CASSPSGIDYGYTF

v_call: TRBV11-3
clone_size: many
d_call: -
j_call: TRBJ2-3
cdr3_nt: TGTGCCAGCAGCTTGATTGAGGATACGCAGTATTTT
cdr3_aa: CASSLIEDTQYF

v_call: TRBV12-3/TRBV12-4
clone_size: many
d_call: TRBD1
j_call: TRBJ2-7
cdr3_nt: TGTGCCAGCAGTTTAACGACAGGGGTGGCAGACGAGCAGTACTTC
cdr3_aa: CASSLTTGVADEQYF

v_call: TRBV5-1
clone_size: many
d_call: -
j_call: TRBJ2-5
cdr3_nt: TGCGCCAGCAGCCGCGGGGACCAAGAGACCCAGTACTTC
cdr3_aa: CASSRGDQETQYF

v_call: TRBV18
clone_size: many
d_call: -
j_call: TRBJ1-1
cdr3_nt: TGTGCCAGCTCACCCAGGGCCACTGAAGCTTTCTTT
cdr3_aa: CASSPRATEAFF

v_call: TRBV20-1
clone_size: many
d_call: TRBD2
j_call: TRBJ2-1
cdr3_nt: TGCAGTGCTAGATCGGGTCTAGCGGGGTTCAATGAGCAGTTCTTC
cdr3_aa: CSARSGLAGFNEQFF

v_call: TRBV7-9
clone_size: -
d_call: -
j_call: TRBJ1-4
cdr3_nt: TGTGCCAGCAGCTCCCAGTCGGCAACTAATGAAAAACTGTTTTTT
cdr3_aa: CASSSQSATNEKLFF

v_call: TRBV5-1
clone_size: many
d_call: TRBD1
j_call: TRBJ2-4
cdr3_nt: TGCGCCAGCAGCGCCGGACAGGGGTCAAACATTCAGTACTTC
cdr3_aa: CASSAGQGSNIQYF

v_call: TRBV9
clone_size: many
d_call: TRBD1
j_call: TRBJ2-3
cdr3_nt: TGTGCCAGCAGCGCACCGGGACAGGGGGCGTCAGATACGCAGTATTTT
cdr3_aa: CASSAPGQGASDTQYF

v_call: TRBV12-3/TRBV12-4
clone_size: many
d_call: -
j_call: TRBJ2-7
cdr3_nt: TGTGCCAGCACCAGAAGTGGAGCTAGCGAGCAGTACTTC
cdr3_aa: CASTRSGASEQYF

v_call: TRBV6-1
clone_size: many
d_call: TRBD1
j_call: TRBJ1-2
cdr3_nt: TGTGCCAGCAGCCTTCTACAAGGGACAGGGAGGAACGGCTACACCTTC
cdr3_aa: CASSLLQGTGRNGYTF

v_call: TRBV10-1
clone_size: many
d_call: TRBD2
j_call: TRBJ2-7
cdr3_nt: TGCGCCAGCAGCGGAGGGACTAGCGGGCTAAGGGAGCAGTACTTC
cdr3_aa: CASSGGTSGLREQYF

v_call: TRBV18
clone_size: many
d_call: -
j_call: TRBJ2-2
cdr3_nt: TGTGCCAGCTCACCACCGGTTAGGGGGAACACCGGGGAGCTGTTTTTT
cdr3_aa: CASSPPVRGNTGELFF

v_call: TRBV12-3/TRBV12-4
clone_size: -
d_call: -
j_call: TRBJ2-2
cdr3_nt: TGTGCCAGCATTTTAGGGCTGATGAACACCGGGGAGCTGTTTTTT
cdr3_aa: CASILGLMNTGELFF

v_call: TRBV7-3
clone_size: many
d_call: -
j_call: TRBJ2-5
cdr3_nt: TGTGCCAGCAGCCTGAATATCGCGGAGACCCAGTACTTC
cdr3_aa: CASSLNIAETQYF

v_call: TRBV7-2
clone_size: -
d_call: TRBD1
j_call: TRBJ1-2
cdr3_nt: TGTGCCAGCAGCCCAACCGCGGGACAGGGCTACGGCTACACCTTC
cdr3_aa: CASSPTAGQGYGYTF

v_call: TRBV6-6
clone_size: many
d_call: TRBD1
j_call: TRBJ1-1
cdr3_nt: TGTGCCAGCAGTTACCCACAGGGGGCTACCACTGAAGCTTTCTTT
cdr3_aa: CASSYPQGATTEAFF

v_call: TRBV20-1
clone_size: many
d_call: -
j_call: TRBJ1-5
cdr3_nt: TGCAGTGCTAGAGAGGCGGGTGGGCCCTCTCAGCCCCAGCATTTT
cdr3_aa: CSAREAGGPSQPQHF

v_call: TRBV10-3
clone_size: many
d_call: TRBD1
j_call: TRBJ1-2
cdr3_nt: TGTGCCATCGGAGAAGGGGGCGCGGTAGGCTATGGCTACACCTTC
cdr3_aa: CAIGEGGAVGYGYTF

v_call: TRBV25-1
clone_size: many
d_call: -
j_call: TRBJ2-7
cdr3_nt: TGTGCCAGCAGTGACGTGATCTCCTACGAGCAGTACTTC
cdr3_aa: CASSDVISYEQYF

v_call: TRBV10-2
clone_size: few
d_call: TRBD2
j_call: TRBJ2-3
cdr3_nt: TGCGCCAGCATGTTAGCGGGAGTCAGCACAGACACGCAGTATTTT
cdr3_aa: CASMLAGVSTDTQYF

v_call: TRBV27
clone_size: many
d_call: -
j_call: TRBJ2-7
cdr3_nt: TGTGCCAGCAGTTTCTTCCAGGGTAGCTACGAGCAGTACTTC
cdr3_aa: CASSFFQGSYEQYF

v_call: TRBV11-3
clone_size: many
d_call: -
j_call: TRBJ2-1
cdr3_nt: TGTGCCAGCAGCCACCCCATGTACAATGAGCAGTTCTTC
cdr3_aa: CASSHPMYNEQFF

v_call: TRBV28
clone_size: many
d_call: TRBD1
j_call: TRBJ2-1
cdr3_nt: TGTGCCAGCACCTTGGGACAGAGCTCCTACAATGAGCAGTTCTTC
cdr3_aa: CASTLGQSSYNEQFF

v_call: TRBV20-1
clone_size: -
d_call: -
j_call: TRBJ1-5
cdr3_nt: TGCAGTGCGGAAGGGGGTATGATCGAGCCCCAGCATTTT
cdr3_aa: CSAEGGMIEPQHF

v_call: TRBV20-1
clone_size: -
d_call: -
j_call: TRBJ2-7
cdr3_nt: TGCAGTGCTAGAGAAGGGACACCACACAGCGGGGTAGCTATCTACGAGCAGTACTTC
cdr3_aa: CSAREGTPHSGVAIYEQYF

v_call: TRBV2
clone_size: many
d_call: -
j_call: TRBJ2-3
cdr3_nt: TGTGCCAGCCACTCAGAAACAGATACGCAGTATTTT
cdr3_aa: CASHSETDTQYF

v_call: TRBV29-1
clone_size: few
d_call: -
j_call: TRBJ2-1
cdr3_nt: TGCAGCGCCCATTTTTATCGGGAGCAGTTCTTC
cdr3_aa: CSAHFYREQFF

v_call: TRBV7-7
clone_size: many
d_call: -
j_call: TRBJ2-7
cdr3_nt: TGTGCTAGCAGCCCCACCTTGACAGATTACTACGAGCAGTACTTC
cdr3_aa: CASSPTLTDYYEQYF

v_call: TRBV20-1
clone_size: many
d_call: -
j_call: TRBJ1-6
cdr3_nt: TGCAGTGTTACGGCAGGGACCAATTCACCCCTCCACTTT
cdr3_aa: CSVTAGTNSPLHF

v_call: TRBV9
clone_size: -
d_call: TRBD1
j_call: TRBJ1-1
cdr3_nt: TGTACCAACAGCGTAGACAGGGACACTGAAGCTTTCTTT
cdr3_aa: CTNSVDRDTEAFF

v_call: TRBV10-3
clone_size: many
d_call: TRBD1
j_call: TRBJ2-7
cdr3_nt: TGTGCCATCAGTGATGACAGGGTTTACGAGCAGTACTTC
cdr3_aa: CAISDDRVYEQYF

v_call: TRBV20-1
clone_size: -
d_call: -
j_call: TRBJ1-1
cdr3_nt: TGCAGTGCTAAACAGGGATGGGGGACTGAAGCTTTCTTT
cdr3_aa: CSAKQGWGTEAFF

v_call: TRBV12-3/TRBV12-4
clone_size: many
d_call: -
j_call: TRBJ1-2
cdr3_nt: TGTGCCAGCAGTCCGCTAGCAGGGGACTATGGCTACACCTTC
cdr3_aa: CASSPLAGDYGYTF

v_call: TRBV28
clone_size: -
d_call: -
j_call: TRBJ2-7
cdr3_nt: TGTGCCAGCAGTCGGAGGGTGCGTAGTGGCCTTGGCGAGCAGTACTTC
cdr3_aa: CASSRRVRSGLGEQYF